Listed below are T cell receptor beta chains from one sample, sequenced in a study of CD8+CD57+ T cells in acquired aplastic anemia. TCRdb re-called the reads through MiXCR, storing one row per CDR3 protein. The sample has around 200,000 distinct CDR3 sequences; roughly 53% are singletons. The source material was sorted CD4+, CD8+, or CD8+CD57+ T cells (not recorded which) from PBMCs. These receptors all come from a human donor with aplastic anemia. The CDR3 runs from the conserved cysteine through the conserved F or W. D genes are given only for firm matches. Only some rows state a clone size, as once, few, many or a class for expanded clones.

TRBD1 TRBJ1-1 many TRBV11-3 CASSPRGRGLHKDTEAFF TGTGCCAGCAGCCCGAGGGGCAGGGGGCTACATAAGGACACTGAAGCTTTCTTT
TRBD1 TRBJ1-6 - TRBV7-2 CASSETEDRRYNSPLHF TGTGCCAGCAGTGAAACGGAGGACAGGAGGTATAATTCACCCCTCCACTTT
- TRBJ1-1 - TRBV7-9 CASSTGGRSTEAVF TGTGCCAGCAGCACCGGGGGTCGGAGCACTGAAGCTGTCTTT
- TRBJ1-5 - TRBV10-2 CASSAGIGNQPQHF TGCGCCAGCAGTGCGGGTATCGGCAATCAGCCCCAGCATTTT
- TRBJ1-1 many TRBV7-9 CASSYQTGSGTEAFF TGTGCCAGCAGCTATCAGACAGGCTCGGGCACTGAAGCTTTCTTT
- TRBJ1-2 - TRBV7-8 CASSQLPMGGVEVGYTF TGTGCCAGCAGCCAACTTCCCATGGGGGGGGTCGAGGTTGGCTACACCTTC
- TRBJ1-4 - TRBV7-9 CASSLAGSDYGYEKLFF TGTGCCAGCAGCTTAGCGGGCAGTGACTATGGGTATGAAAAACTGTTTTTT
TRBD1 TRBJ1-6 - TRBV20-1 CSVGTGNSPLHF TGCAGTGTGGGGACAGGGAATTCACCCCTCCACTTT
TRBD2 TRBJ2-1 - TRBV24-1 CATSQGGGALNEQFF TGTGCCACCAGTCAGGGCGGGGGGGCCCTCAATGAGCAGTTCTTC
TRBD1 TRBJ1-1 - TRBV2 CASSEGTGTGTEAFF TGTGCCAGCAGTGAAGGGACAGGGACCGGCACTGAAGCTTTCTTT